The TCR beta chain under discussion was sequenced for a study of OX40 agonist ivuxolimab in advanced cancers. Clones were read by immunoSEQ multiplex PCR, and TCRdb kept only the in-frame ones, dropping some. Of approximately 68,000 clones listed, approximately 80% are singletons. The CDR3 runs 16 residues. CDR1 and CDR2 from the germline V gene are SNHLY and FYNNEI. V shed 3 bases and J 6 bases; nucleotides not matched to a gene: 9. The J gene is TRBJ2-2, the V gene TRBV2; TRBD2 aligns across 8 bases. This TCR was recovered from an adult with an advanced solid tumor such as melanoma, head and neck, liver or kidney cancer. This specimen consisted of CD4+ or CD8+ T cells sorted from blood, obtained in a trial of the OX40 agonist ivuxolimab. CDR3 sequence (DNA): TGTGCCAGCAGTGAGTTCCCGGGGGGGGTCCCCGGGGAGCTGTTTTTT. This translates into CASSEFPGGVPGELFF.